Shown below are 31 T cell receptor beta chains from a single sample sequenced in a study of spatial heterogeneity in lung cancer. Study-wide findings and caveats: It was found that expanded intratumoral alpha and beta TCR counts tracked tumor mutation counts.

Time point denoted: sample taken at primary tumor resection. MiXCR, run by TCRdb on the 5' RACE reads, gives a single entry per CDR3 protein. This table has roughly 7,700 distinct CDR3 sequences, approximately 12% appearing once. These receptors have no identified antigens. The sample consisted of lung tumor tissue, taken at surgery. These receptors were obtained from a male donor with early-stage non-small cell lung cancer.

This clonotype is labeled medium-sized. A library made for alpha chains picked up this beta chain off target, so its size means little. This sequence joins TRBV7-2 and TRBJ2-7; weak D call: TRBD1 (5 bases). V lost 2 bases, J lost 4 bases, and 6 bases lay in between. This CDR3 region has 12 residues. Looked up from germline, CDR1 is SGHTA and CDR2 is FQGNSA. The CDR3 region is CASSLSGYEQYF. CDR3 coding DNA: TGTGCCAGCAGCTTATCAGGGTACGAGCAGTACTTC.

This clonotype was counted many times. With the library built for alpha chains, this beta chain is off target and its frequency is not meaningful. CDR3 loop: CASSQGLAGVGTGELFF. CDR3 nucleotides: TGCGCCAGCAGCCAGGGACTAGCGGGAGTTGGGACCGGGGAGCTGTTTTTT. The chain combines TRBV4-3 with TRBJ2-2; 14 positions agree with TRBD2. Germline CDR1 LGHNA, CDR2 YSLEER. Losses at the gene ends were 3 bases for V and 5 bases for J; bases not matched to a gene: 5. This CDR3 region has 17 residues.

This clonotype was recorded many times. Because this beta chain is a stray read in a library intended to capture alpha chains, its abundance should not be given much weight. The chain carries TRBV5-1 and TRBJ2-1, with TRBD1 matching over 12 bases. This CDR3 region has 14 residues. Germline CDR1 and CDR2: SGHRS and YFSETQ. After removal of 3 bases from V and 8 bases from J, the junction contained 3 bases not matched to a gene. The CDR3 nucleotides read TGCGCCAGCAGCTGGGGACAGGGGGCTGATGAGCAGTTCTTC. Its protein is CASSWGQGADEQFF.

By share, this clonotype counts as medium-sized. As an off-target read in a library built for alpha chains, this beta chain has a frequency of little significance. The V and J genes are TRBV2 and TRBJ2-3, with D possibly matching TRBD2 (5 bases). The CDR3 is made up of 12 amino acids. With 7 bases removed from V and 5 bases from J, the gap between germline ends came to 10 bases. From germline, CDR1 is SNHLY and CDR2 FYNNEI. The CDR3 is CASILAGDTQYF. CDR3 in DNA: TGTGCCAGCATTCTCGCGGGAGATACGCAGTATTTT. Complete variable domain (other parts from reference TRBV2 and TRBJ2-3): EPEVTQTPSHQVTQMGQEVILRCVPISNHLYFYWYRQILGQKVEFLVSFYNNEISEKSEIFDDQFSVERPDGSNFTLKIRSTKLEDSAMYFCASILAGDTQYFGPGTRLTVL.

Ten or more counts support this clonotype. This beta chain is an off-target read within a library intended for alpha chains, so its frequency means little. CDR3 coding DNA: TGTGCCAGCAGCTTGGTTGCCCCCCGGCCAGATACGCAGTATTTT. This translates into CASSLVAPRPDTQYF. The rearrangement joins TRBV5-5 to TRBJ2-3; D is uncertain. The CDR3 is made up of 15 amino acids. Trimming took off 0 bases at V and 4 bases at J, with 12 bases between the two ends. Germline lookup yields CDR1 SGHKS and CDR2 YYEKEE (reference sequence). The full variable domain, rest sourced from reference TRBV5-5 and TRBJ2-3, is DAGVTQSPTHLIKTRGQQVTLRCSPISGHKSVSWYQQVLGQGPQFIFQYYEKEERGRGNFPDRFSARQFPNYSSELNVNALLLGDSALYLCASSLVAPRPDTQYFGPGTRLTVL.

A note on this clonotype: This beta chain lies outside the target of a library built for alpha chains; its clone size means little. The chain combines TRBV20-1 with TRBJ1-1; D ambiguous. The CDR3 runs to 10 residues. Trimming took 3 bases from V and 3 from J, leaving 2 bases between them. The germline CDR1 and CDR2 sequences are DFQATT and SNEGSKA (reference sequence). CDR3 sequence reads: CSASYTEAFF. CDR3 DNA sequence: TGCAGTGCTAGTTACACTGAAGCTTTCTTT.

This clonotype was counted ten times or more. An end of the junction does not agree with germline; a read error may underlie this. This beta chain is a stray sequence in a library constructed for alpha chains; its clone size is not meaningful. CDR3 sequence (DNA): TGTGCCAGCAGTTACCAGCCTCTTGGCACAGATGCGCAGTATTTT. It codes for CASSYQPLGTDAQYF. The chain links TRBV6-5 to TRBJ2-3; D unclear. Germline CDR1 and CDR2: MNHEY and SVGAGI. This CDR3 is built from 15 residues.

Points on this clonotype: Within a library made for alpha chains, this beta chain is off target, and its count is uninformative. The CDR3 DNA follows: TGTGCCACCTCAGGGCGGGGAGGAAGGCAAAGCACAGATACGCAGTATTTT. This gives the protein CATSGRGGRQSTDTQYF. The V and J genes are TRBV6-6 and TRBJ2-3, with D maybe TRBD2 (6 bases). Trimming stripped 10 bases from V and 0 bases from J, with 23 bases between. The CDR3 is 17 amino acids. Germline V gene data show CDR1 as MNHNY and CDR2 as SVGAGI (reference sequence).

This clonotype was detected ten times or more. For a library built for alpha chains, this beta chain is a stray read; little rests on its size. CDR3 DNA sequence: TGCGCCAGCAGCTTGGATATCACAGGGACCTACAATGAGCAGTTCTTC. It specifies CASSLDITGTYNEQFF. The chain has TRBV5-1 and TRBJ2-1, with D possibly TRBD1 on 6 matching bases. Trimming removed 0 bases from V and 2 bases from J, with 12 bases in between. The CDR3 extends over 16 amino acids. Germline CDR1 is SGHRS and CDR2 is YFSETQ.

A word on this clonotype: This beta chain is an off-target read within a library intended for alpha chains, so its frequency means little. The chain has TRBV2 and TRBJ2-3; 10 nucleotides match TRBD2. Germline values: CDR1 SNHLY, CDR2 FYNNEI. With V trimmed by 7 bases and J by 5 bases, 12 bases remained unmatched. The CDR3 is made up of 16 amino acids. CDR3 amino acids: CASTTPAGGLKDTQYF. The CDR3 coding sequence is TGTGCCAGCACGACCCCAGCGGGAGGGCTTAAAGATACGCAGTATTTT.

There are many counts of this clonotype. This beta chain lies outside the target of a library built for alpha chains; its clone size means little. The CDR3 DNA is TGTGCCACCAGCAGAGGAAGGGAAAACTATGGCTACACCTTC. Translated, it gives CATSRGRENYGYTF. The chain recombines TRBV15 with TRBJ1-2; no definite D call. The germline V and J ends were trimmed by 1 base and 2 bases, with 8 bases remaining between them. In germline, CDR1 is LNHNV, CDR2 YYDKDF (reference sequence). The length of the CDR3 is 14 residues. Full variable domain (outside the CDR3, taken from reference TRBV15 and TRBJ1-2): DAMVIQNPRYQVTQFGKPVTLSCSQTLNHNVMYWYQQKSSQAPKLLFHYYDKDFNNEADTPDNFQSRRPNTSFCFLDIRSPGLGDTAMYLCATSRGRENYGYTFGSGTRLTVV.

This clonotype was seen repeatedly, ten times or more. This beta chain is off target for a library built for alpha chains, so its abundance means little. The CDR3 DNA is TGTGCCAGCAGTTTCCAGGACAGTGGGAAACTGTTTTTT. It yields the protein CASSFQDSGKLFF. V is TRBV12-3 or TRBV12-4 and J is TRBJ1-4, with TRBD1 as a possible D gene (6 bases). V lost 3 bases and J 11 bases, leaving 13 bases between the germline ends. The CDR3 has 13 residues.

Notes on this clonotype: The library was built for alpha chains, so this beta chain is an off-target read and its size means little. The chain couples TRBV7-9 to TRBJ1-5; tentatively, D is TRBD1 (5 bases). This CDR3 comprises 13 residues. CDR1 SEHNR and CDR2 FQNEAQ come from the germline V gene (reference sequence). V gave up 2 bases and J gave up 5 bases, with 7 bases separating them. DNA of the CDR3: TGTGCCAGCAGCTTAACAGGCGATCAGCCCCAGCATTTT. Its protein is CASSLTGDQPQHF.

This clonotype has a count of ten or more. Little can be read into the size of this beta chain, an off-target read in a library designed for alpha chains. The CDR3, as DNA: TGTGCCACCAGTGACGCGAGCGGACACACAGATACGCAGTATTTT. The encoded protein is CATSDASGHTDTQYF. The rearrangement uses TRBV24-1 and TRBJ2-3; the D call may be TRBD1 or TRBD2 (5 bases each). The germline CDR1 and CDR2 sequences are KGHDR and SFDVKD. CDR3 length equals 15 residues. The V end lost 4 bases, the J end lost 2 bases, and 12 bases lay between the germline ends.

Comments on this clonotype: This beta chain was picked up by a library intended for alpha chains and is off target, so its count carries little meaning. The rearrangement links TRBV20-1 to TRBJ2-3; D remains ambiguous. The CDR3 covers 12 residues. Germline V gene data show CDR1 as DFQATT and CDR2 as SNEGSKA (reference sequence). Trimming cost V 0 bases and J 4 bases, with 5 bases left between them. CDR3 region: CSARDRADTQYF. Written as DNA, the CDR3 is TGCAGTGCTAGAGATCGAGCAGATACGCAGTATTTT.

This clonotype is termed medium-sized (0.01 to 0.1%). The size of this beta chain means little, since it is a stray read in a library made for alpha chains. The rearrangement joins TRBV21-1 to TRBJ1-2; the D call TRBD1 from the table was never checked on the DNA. TRBV21-1 constitutes a pseudogene. The CDR3 length is 16 residues. Here the CDR3 reads CASSTLPQGVEYGYTF. CDR3 in DNA: TGTGCCAGCAGCACACTCCCGCAGGGGGTGGAATATGGCTACACCTTC.

As for this clonotype: Little can be read into the size of this beta chain, an off-target read in a library designed for alpha chains. The chain combines TRBV2 with TRBJ2-4; D not certain. The ends were cut back, 7 bases at V and 0 bases at J, with 10 bases in the middle. The germline V gene encodes CDR1 SNHLY and CDR2 FYNNEI. The CDR3 is made up of 14 amino acids. DNA of the CDR3: TGTGCCAGCAACGACTTCTTAGCCAAAAACATTCAGTACTTC. Translation: CASNDFLAKNIQYF.

This clonotype was found many times. Within a library made for alpha chains, this beta chain is off target, and its count is uninformative. The chain has TRBV29-1 and TRBJ1-2, with 11 positions matching TRBD1. The CDR3 loop spans 13 amino acids. Unmatched junction bases numbered 14, after V lost 6 bases and J lost 14 bases. Germline assignment: CDR1 SQVTM and CDR2 ANQGSEA. CDR3 sequence: CSVLRTGGGVETF. The CDR3 bases are TGCAGCGTCCTAAGGACAGGGGGCGGAGTGGAAACCTTC. Looking up the rest from reference TRBV29-1 and TRBJ1-2 gives the full variable domain: SAVISQKPSRDICQRGTSLTIQCQVDSQVTMMFWYRQQPGQSLTLIATANQGSEATYESGFVIDKFPISRPNLTFSTLTVSNMSPEDSSIYLCSVLRTGGGVETFGSGTRLTVV.

A remark on this clonotype: This beta chain is an off-target read within a library intended for alpha chains, so its frequency means little. The genes are TRBV5-1 and TRBJ1-4; D is unresolved. The germline CDR1 and CDR2 sequences are SGHRS and YFSETQ. V lost 0 bases and J 0 bases, leaving 6 bases between the germline ends. The CDR3 loop spans 15 amino acids. For the CDR3, the DNA is TGCGCCAGCAGCTTGGGTCCGGCAACTAATGAAAAACTGTTTTTT. As protein: CASSLGPATNEKLFF.

This clonotype has just a few counts. Since it is a stray read in a library aimed at alpha chains, this beta chain has a size that is not meaningful. The chain recombines TRBV20-1 with TRBJ2-7, with 7 nucleotides matching TRBD1. Germline-derived CDR1 and CDR2 are DFQATT and SNEGSKA (reference sequence). V was pared by 4 bases and J by 5 bases, with 14 bases of the junction left unmatched. The CDR3 runs to 15 residues. CDR3 coding DNA: TGCAGTGCTACAGATGATCGGGCAGGGGGTAACGAGCAGTACTTC. Translated, it gives CSATDDRAGGNEQYF.

This clonotype was detected ten times or more. Being off target in a library aimed at alpha chains, this beta chain has a size of little meaning. This chain joins TRBV6-6 and TRBJ2-4; 9 bases match TRBD1. This CDR3 spans 14 amino acids. CDR1 and CDR2 (germline): MNHNY, SVGAGI (reference sequence). With V trimmed by 2 bases and J by 5 bases, 1 base remained unmatched. The chain's CDR3 is CASSYRQGENIQYF. The CDR3 nucleotides read TGTGCCAGCAGTTACAGACAGGGGGAAAACATTCAGTACTTC.

This clonotype was observed many times. The library was prepared for alpha chains; this beta chain is a stray read, so its frequency means little. This sequence joins TRBV19 and TRBJ1-5, with a weak D call TRBD1 (6 bases). V was shortened by 7 bases and J by 4 bases, with 8 bases between the two germline ends. This CDR3 has 12 residues. Germline CDR1 is LNHDA and CDR2 is SQIVND (reference sequence). Here the CDR3 DNA reads TGTGCCAGTAATCAGGGGAATCAGCCCCAGCATTTT. Translated: CASNQGNQPQHF.

As regards this clonotype: Because the library targeted alpha chains, this beta chain is an off-target read whose size means little. This chain links TRBV7-2 with TRBJ2-3; weak D call: TRBD2 (6 bases). Germline V gene sequence: CDR1 SGHTA, CDR2 FQGNSA. The CDR3 is made up of 19 amino acids. V was cut by 4 bases and J by 0 bases, with 23 bases left in between. CDR3 bases: TGTGCCAGCAGCTCTGATAGCGGCCGGGGGTTTTCTAGCACAGATACGCAGTATTTT. This encodes CASSSDSGRGFSSTDTQYF.

Notes on this clonotype: The library was built for alpha chains, so this beta chain is an off-target read and its size means little. The chain's CDR3 is CASSTRDATDTQYF. In nucleotides, the CDR3 is TGTGCCAGCAGTACCCGGGATGCCACAGATACGCAGTATTTT. This chain connects TRBV27 to TRBJ2-3, with D possibly matching TRBD2 (5 bases). Germline V gives CDR1 MNHEY, CDR2 SMNVEV (reference sequence). The CDR3 runs to 14 residues. Trimming stripped 5 bases from V and 2 bases from J, with 11 bases between.

On this clonotype: This beta chain slipped into a library made for alpha chains as a stray read, so its size is not meaningful. V gene TRBV14 combines with J gene TRBJ1-6, with D unclear. The CDR3 has 16 residues. V lost 5 bases and J lost 9, with 20 bases in between. Germline CDR1 is SGHDN and CDR2 is FVKESK. In nucleotides, the CDR3 is TGTGCCAGCAGCTATCGTGTCTCCTCGATCCCTTCACCCCTCCACTTT. Protein: CASSYRVSSIPSPLHF. The full variable domain, rest sourced from reference TRBV14 and TRBJ1-6, is EAGVTQFPSHSVIEKGQTVTLRCDPISGHDNLYWYRRVMGKEIKFLLHFVKESKQDESGMPNNRFLAERTGGTYSTLKVQPAELEDSGVYFCASSYRVSSIPSPLHFGNGTRLTVT.

This clonotype has just a few counts. This beta chain is an unintended read in a library built for alpha chains; its size means little. The chain couples TRBV5-1 to TRBJ2-7, with TRBD1 matching 8 bases. Losses at the gene ends were 4 bases for V and 4 bases for J; bases not matched to a gene: 13. This CDR3 contains 16 residues. CDR1 is SGHRS and CDR2 is YFSETQ in the germline V gene. CDR3 DNA sequence: TGCGCCAGCAGCCCTAAGCTTCAGGGGGCTACTTACGAGCAGTACTTC. Encoded protein: CASSPKLQGATYEQYF.

This clonotype was picked up many times. Little can be read into the size of this beta chain, an off-target read in a library designed for alpha chains. This rearrangement joins TRBV2 to TRBJ1-3; TRBD1 aligns across 7 bases. V dropped 6 bases and J dropped 2; count of bases not matched to a gene: 7. Germline V gene sequence: CDR1 SNHLY, CDR2 FYNNEI. The CDR3 runs 15 residues. The CDR3 nucleotides read TGTGCCAGCAGAATTGACAGGGATGCTGGAAACACCATATATTTT. This gives the protein CASRIDRDAGNTIYF.

A word on this clonotype: This beta chain came through as a stray read in a library set up for alpha chains, and its size says little. The CDR3 protein is CASSLEERVLGGYTF. In nucleotides, the CDR3 is TGTGCCAGCAGCTTGGAGGAAAGGGTTTTAGGAGGCTACACCTTC. The chain links TRBV5-5 to TRBJ1-2; D gene unclear. Trimming shortened V by 0 bases and J by 8 bases, and 17 bases separated the two germline ends. Germline V gives CDR1 SGHKS, CDR2 YYEKEE (reference sequence). This CDR3 is 15 amino acids long.

This clonotype was seen repeatedly, ten times or more. Its ends do not fully match the called genes, so a read error is possible. This beta chain is a stray read from a library made for alpha chains; its abundance is not meaningful. This sequence joins TRBV6-1 and TRBJ2-1, with D perhaps TRBD2 (5 bases). The CDR3 runs to 13 residues. CDR1 is MNHNS and CDR2 is SASEGT in the germline V gene. The CDR3 DNA is TGTGCCAGTAGTGGGAGTGTTTGGAATGAGCAGTTCTTC. The encoded protein is CASSGSVWNEQFF.

This clonotype was detected many times. This beta chain turned up in a library designed for alpha chains; as an off-target read, its abundance says little. This chain links TRBV7-9 with TRBJ1-1; D ambiguous. The V gene lost 1 base and the J gene lost 4 bases, with 13 bases spanning the gap. This CDR3 has 15 residues. Per the germline V gene, CDR1 is SEHNR and CDR2 is FQNEAQ (reference sequence). CDR3 sequence reads: CASSLGSLWGTEAFF. The CDR3 DNA sequence: TGTGCCAGCAGCTTAGGGTCACTCTGGGGCACTGAAGCTTTCTTT.

With respect to this clonotype: The library was designed around alpha chains, so this beta chain is a stray read whose abundance carries little weight. Here the CDR3 reads CATSYMQRGNQPQHF. The CDR3 region has the DNA TGTGCCACCAGCTACATGCAGCGTGGAAATCAGCCCCAGCATTTT. This rearrangement joins TRBV15 to TRBJ1-5; no reliable D call. CDR3 size: 15 residues. Trimming shortened V by 5 bases and J by 4 bases, and 15 bases separated the two germline ends. From germline, CDR1 is LNHNV and CDR2 YYDKDF (reference sequence).